Below are 27 T cell receptor beta chains sequenced from a single sample in a study of PD-L1 blockade in urothelial cancer. Specified time point: pretreatment peripheral blood. Libraries were prepared by immunoSEQ multiplex PCR; TCRdb keeps only in-frame clonotypes and omits some of them. The sample contains under 70,000 clones, approximately 75% of which appear only once. Sequenced here: PBMCs, sampled around atezolizumab (anti-PD-L1) treatment. Source of these receptors: an older man with urothelial cancer.

V usage is TRBV18 and J usage is TRBJ1-2; maybe TRBD1 (6 bases). V lost 6 bases, J lost 0 bases, and 11 bases lay in between. Germline loops: CDR1 KGHSH, CDR2 LQKENI. CDR3 length: 14 amino acids. CDR3 loop: CASSRGASNYGYTF. CDR3 nucleotides: TGTGCCAGCTCCCGGGGGGCGTCTAACTATGGCTACACCTTC.

The chain joins TRBV7-9 to TRBJ1-1, with D unclear. The CDR3 has 14 residues. V was trimmed by 3 bases and J by 6 bases, leaving 14 bases between them. The germline CDR1 and CDR2 sequences are SEHNR and FQNEAQ (reference sequence). This CDR3 is CASSFLTIQAEAFF. The CDR3 nucleotides are TGTGCCAGCAGCTTTTTGACCATTCAGGCTGAAGCTTTCTTT.

Here the CDR3 reads CASGLDGWTEAFF. As DNA, the CDR3 is TGTGCTAGTGGTTTGGACGGGTGGACTGAAGCTTTCTTT. V usage is TRBV12-5 and J usage is TRBJ1-1, with D uncertain. Trimming took off 1 base at V and 5 bases at J, with 8 bases between the two ends. From germline, CDR1 is LGHNT and CDR2 FRNRAP. The CDR3 spans 13 residues. The full variable domain, with the rest looked up from reference TRBV12-5 and TRBJ1-1, is DARVTQTPRHKVTEMGQEVTMRCQPILGHNTVFWYRQTMMQGLELLAYFRNRAPLDDSGMPKDRFSAEMPDATLATLKIQPSEPRDSAVYFCASGLDGWTEAFFGQGTRLTVV.

V usage is TRBV5-4 and J usage is TRBJ2-3; the D gene is possibly TRBD1 (5 bases). The CDR3 extends over 14 amino acids. Germline values: CDR1 SGHNT, CDR2 YYREEE (reference sequence). V lost 8 bases to trimming and J lost 1 base, with 14 bases between them. CDR3 nucleotide sequence: TGTGCCAGACGTAGGGGCCCGGGCACAGATACGCAGTATTTT. As protein: CARRRGPGTDTQYF.

The rearrangement links TRBV4-1 to TRBJ1-1, with D hard to call. V was cut by 0 bases and J by 3 bases, with 11 bases left in between. This CDR3 has 15 residues. CDR1 and CDR2 from the germline V gene are MGHRA and YSYEKL. In nucleotides, the CDR3 is TGCGCCAGCAGCCAAGAGGTGAGGGAAGACACTGAAGCTTTCTTT. Protein sequence: CASSQEVREDTEAFF.

The CDR3 nucleotides are TGTGCCAGCAGCGAGACAGCCCGTATTTATCAATTACCTCTCAAAAACATTCAGTACTTC. It specifies CASSETARIYQLPLKNIQYF. The J gene is TRBJ2-4, the V gene TRBV7-3; D might be TRBD1 (5 bases). This CDR3 spans 20 amino acids. CDR1 is SGHTA, CDR2 FQGTGA, per germline. Trimming cost V 5 bases and J 3 bases, with 29 bases left between them.

The rearrangement uses TRBV28 and TRBJ2-5, with 8 bases fitting TRBD1. The CDR3 runs 14 residues. Per the germline V gene, CDR1 is MDHEN and CDR2 is SYDVKM. J lost 7 bases, V lost 6 bases, and 10 bases had no gene match. The CDR3 region is CASSRLRTGRTQYF. CDR3 coding DNA: TGTGCCAGCAGCCGCCTACGGACAGGGAGGACCCAGTACTTC.

CDR3 amino acids: CASSLAIGGPRAEQFF. In nucleotides, the CDR3 is TGTGCCAGCAGCTTAGCGATTGGAGGACCTAGAGCGGAGCAGTTCTTC. The chain carries TRBV7-9 and TRBJ2-1; tentative D call: TRBD2 (5 bases). CDR1 is SEHNR, CDR2 FQNEAQ, per germline (reference sequence). V was trimmed by 0 bases and J by 10 bases, leaving 19 bases between them. The CDR3 length is 16 residues.

The DNA for the CDR3 is TGTGCCAGCTCCCCGGACAGTAACACTGAAGCTTTCTTT. Its protein product is CASSPDSNTEAFF. The V and J genes are TRBV18 and TRBJ1-1; possible D gene TRBD1, 6 bases. The V gene's germline CDR1 is KGHSH and CDR2 LQKENI. The CDR3 runs 13 residues. V lost 6 bases, J lost 2 bases, and 10 bases lay in between.

The rearrangement links TRBV29-1 to TRBJ1-1, with 8 bases that match TRBD1. The CDR3 has 12 amino acids. The germline CDR1 and CDR2 sequences are SQVTM and ANQGSEA. V was clipped by 6 bases and J by 1 base; unmatched bases: 1. The CDR3 bases are TGCAGCGTGGACAGGGCGAACACTGAAGCTTTCTTT. It specifies CSVDRANTEAFF.

This chain uses TRBV5-1 with TRBJ2-7; D not certain. Germline loops: CDR1 SGHRS, CDR2 YFSETQ. The length of the CDR3 is 13 residues. V shed 0 bases and J shed 4 bases, with 8 bases lying between them. CDR3 amino acids: CASSLGQVYEQYF. The CDR3 nucleotides read TGCGCCAGCAGCTTGGGGCAGGTTTACGAGCAGTACTTC.

V usage is TRBV14 and J usage is TRBJ2-3; the match to TRBD2 covers 8 bases. Germline CDR1 SGHDN, CDR2 FVKESK. The CDR3 has 16 residues. J gave up 6 bases and V 2 bases, and 10 bases lay outside the gene matches. The chain's CDR3 is CASSQYGGRPADTQYF. DNA of the CDR3: TGTGCCAGCAGCCAATATGGCGGGAGGCCTGCGGATACGCAGTATTTT.

The gene calls are TRBV2 and TRBJ1-1; 8 nucleotides match TRBD1. Germline V lookup: CDR1 SNHLY, CDR2 FYNNEI. The ends lost 2 bases at V and 7 bases at J; junction bases unmatched: 9. The CDR3 is 15 residues long. The CDR3 spells CASSESAGQGGEAFF. Written as DNA, the CDR3 is TGTGCCAGCAGTGAATCGGCAGGACAGGGAGGTGAAGCTTTCTTT.

The gene calls are TRBV27 and TRBJ2-3, with 10 bases matching TRBD2. The V gene end was trimmed by 2 bases and the J gene end by 4 bases; junction bases not matched to a gene: 6. The germline V gene has CDR1 MNHEY and CDR2 SMNVEV (reference sequence). The length of the CDR3 is 16 residues. The CDR3 protein is CASSLTASGRSDTQYF. The CDR3 nucleotides read TGTGCCAGCAGTTTAACGGCTAGCGGGAGATCAGATACGCAGTATTTT.

As DNA, the CDR3 is TGTGCCAGCAGCCCGATAGGACTCGTCTCTATGAACACTGAAGCTTTCTTT. Its protein product is CASSPIGLVSMNTEAFF. The J gene is TRBJ1-1, the V gene TRBV5-4; D call uncertain. The CDR3 has 17 residues. Germline loops: CDR1 SGHNT, CDR2 YYREEE (reference sequence). V lost 4 bases, J lost 0 bases, and 19 bases lay in between.

The V gene is TRBV19, the J gene TRBJ2-3, with 7 bases that match TRBD2. CDR3 size: 16 residues. Germline V gene lookup returns CDR1 LNHDA and CDR2 SQIVND (reference sequence). Losses at the gene ends were 5 bases for V and 0 bases for J; bases not matched to a gene: 8. CDR3 nucleotide sequence: TGTGCCAGTAGTGATAGGGGAGGGAAAAGCACAGATACGCAGTATTTT. Translating gives CASSDRGGKSTDTQYF.

V is TRBV7-9 and J is TRBJ2-6, with a possible D match to TRBD2 (5 bases). Trimming removed 3 bases from V and 0 bases from J, with 6 bases in between. The CDR3 is 15 amino acids. Germline CDR1 and CDR2: SEHNR and FQNEAQ (reference sequence). For the CDR3, the DNA is TGTGCCAGCAGCTTCGGGGACTCTGGGGCCAACGTCCTGACTTTC. Protein sequence: CASSFGDSGANVLTF.

The chain has TRBV4-3 and TRBJ2-3, with a possible D match to TRBD2 (7 bases). The CDR3 covers 15 residues. The V gene lost 4 bases and the J gene lost 5 bases, with 16 bases spanning the gap. Germline CDR1 LGHNA, CDR2 YSLEER. In nucleotides, the CDR3 is TGCGCCAGCAGCCCCCGGGGGGCTTTGGGAGATACGCAGTATTTT. As protein: CASSPRGALGDTQYF.

The chain recombines TRBV11-3 with TRBJ1-1; 8 bases match TRBD1. CDR1 is SGHNT, CDR2 YENEEA, per germline. The V gene end was trimmed by 5 bases and the J gene end by 7 bases; junction bases not matched to a gene: 9. The CDR3 length is 14 residues. CDR3 sequence reads: CASSPIPGQVEAFF. The DNA for the CDR3 is TGTGCCAGCAGCCCCATTCCGGGACAGGTTGAAGCTTTCTTT.

The chain uses TRBV7-8 and TRBJ2-5, with 14 bases matching TRBD2. V lost 5 bases, J lost 4 bases, and 9 bases stayed unmatched. Per germline, CDR1 SGHVS and CDR2 FQNEAQ. The CDR3 consists of 17 residues. CDR3 coding DNA: TGTGCCAGCAGCCCCGGGACTAGCGGGGGCCTCGGAGAGACCCAGTACTTC. As protein: CASSPGTSGGLGETQYF.

This rearrangement joins TRBV19 to TRBJ2-6, with 9 bases matching TRBD1. Germline loops: CDR1 LNHDA, CDR2 SQIVND (reference sequence). CDR3 size: 17 residues. The V gene end was trimmed by 3 bases and the J gene end by 1 base; junction bases not matched to a gene: 4. The CDR3 loop is CASSIQGTGSGANVLTF. DNA of the CDR3: TGTGCCAGTAGTATTCAGGGGACAGGGTCTGGGGCCAACGTCCTGACTTTC.

The CDR3 spells CASSLIPGLAEQETQYF. CDR3 nucleotide sequence: TGTGCCAGCAGCTTAATTCCCGGACTAGCGGAACAAGAGACCCAGTACTTC. The rearrangement uses TRBV7-3 and TRBJ2-5, with 10 bases matching TRBD2. CDR3 length: 17 residues. The ends lost 1 base at V and 2 bases at J; junction bases unmatched: 7. The germline CDR1 and CDR2 sequences are SGHTA and FQGTGA. Looking up the rest from reference TRBV7-3 and TRBJ2-5 gives the full variable domain: GAGVSQTPSNKVTEKGKYVELRCDPISGHTALYWYRQSLGQGPEFLIYFQGTGAADDSGLPNDRFFAVRPEGSVSTLKIQRTERGDSAVYLCASSLIPGLAEQETQYFGPGTRLLVL.

The genes are TRBV5-5 and TRBJ2-1, with D perhaps TRBD2 (6 bases). CDR1 is SGHKS and CDR2 is YYEKEE in the germline V gene (reference sequence). This CDR3 spans 16 amino acids. V was trimmed by 4 bases and J by 0 bases, leaving 14 bases between them. The chain's CDR3 is CASSQDSGVSYNEQFF. CDR3 bases: TGTGCCAGCAGCCAGGACTCGGGGGTCTCCTACAATGAGCAGTTCTTC. The full variable domain, its missing parts supplied by reference TRBV5-5 and TRBJ2-1, is DAGVTQSPTHLIKTRGQQVTLRCSPISGHKSVSWYQQVLGQGPQFIFQYYEKEERGRGNFPDRFSARQFPNYSSELNVNALLLGDSALYLCASSQDSGVSYNEQFFGPGTRLTVL.

V gene TRBV9 combines with J gene TRBJ2-7, with D perhaps TRBD1 (6 bases). This CDR3 is 14 amino acids long. V was pared by 4 bases and J by 0 bases, with 11 bases between. Germline V CDR1 and CDR2: SGDLS, YYNGEE. The CDR3 DNA reads TGTGCCAGCAGCCCCCGGGACACCTCCTACGAGCAGTACTTC. The encoded protein is CASSPRDTSYEQYF.

The V and J genes are TRBV11-3 and TRBJ2-5, with a weak D call TRBD2 (7 bases). Germline loops: CDR1 SGHNT, CDR2 YENEEA. V lost 4 bases and J 4 bases, leaving 19 bases between the germline ends. The CDR3 covers 16 residues. CDR3 in amino acids: CASSSTRGGRGETQYF. The DNA of the CDR3 is TGTGCCAGCAGCTCCACGAGGGGGGGGAGAGGAGAGACCCAGTACTTC.

The rearrangement joins TRBV29-1 to TRBJ2-5; the D gene is possibly TRBD1 (5 bases). V was trimmed by 4 bases and J by 4 bases, leaving 13 bases between them. Per germline, CDR1 SQVTM and CDR2 ANQGSEA. The CDR3 has 13 amino acids. Here the CDR3 reads CSVARGSTETQYF. The DNA for the CDR3 is TGCAGCGTTGCTAGGGGATCAACAGAGACCCAGTACTTC.

This chain joins TRBV7-9 and TRBJ2-5, with TRBD2 identical over 9 bases. The CDR3 runs to 16 residues. Germline V gene data show CDR1 as SEHNR and CDR2 as FQNEAQ (reference sequence). Trimming removed 5 bases from V and 1 base from J; junction bases left unmatched: 8. CDR3 sequence (DNA): TGTGCCAGCAGCCCGGAGCTAGCGGGACGCCAAGAGACCCAGTACTTC. It specifies CASSPELAGRQETQYF.